The 20 T cell receptor beta chains listed next were all sequenced from one sample in a study of PD-1 blockade in classical Hodgkin lymphoma (dated by TCRdb to about 2020). The time point label, read with the paper, signifies: cycle 4 day 1 (C4D1), after 6 weeks of nivolumab. All trial patients had relapsed after autologous stem cell transplantation, with cohorts A, B and C differing in prior brentuximab vedotin exposure. The library was generated by the immunoSEQ multiplex PCR assay. Not all clones reach the TCRdb copy of this immuneACCESS table, which keeps in-frame sequences only. Checked studies attribute under half of the gap to unresolved V genes and leave the rest unexplained. The sample table lists tens of thousands of clones, roughly nine tenths of them with a count of one. The ten most abundant clones make up 9% to 12% of the sample. The specimen was peripheral blood mononuclear cells (PBMCs), collected before the fourth cycle of nivolumab. Receptors originate from a human donor with classical Hodgkin lymphoma.

The rearrangement joins TRBV11-2 to TRBJ2-7; D unclear. Trimming removed 1 base from V and 2 bases from J, with 6 bases in between. The CDR3 contains 13 residues. Germline-derived CDR1 and CDR2 are SGHAT and FQNNGV. This chain's CDR3 is CASSLGLPYEQYF. In nucleotides, the CDR3 is TGTGCCAGCAGCTTAGGGTTGCCCTACGAGCAGTACTTC.

The chain has TRBV27 and TRBJ2-3; D is tentatively TRBD1 or TRBD2 (5 bases each). CDR1 is MNHEY, CDR2 SMNVEV, per germline (reference sequence). The ends were cut back, 3 bases at V and 2 bases at J, with 15 bases in the middle. CDR3 length equals 16 residues. The CDR3 protein is CASSFFFRDDTDTQYF. DNA for the CDR3: TGTGCCAGCAGTTTTTTTTTCCGGGACGACACAGATACGCAGTATTTT.

This sequence joins TRBV5-1 and TRBJ1-2; D call uncertain. The germline V gene has CDR1 SGHRS and CDR2 YFSETQ. With 0 bases removed from V and 1 base from J, the gap between germline ends came to 10 bases. The CDR3 is 15 amino acids. Here the CDR3 reads CASSLGLILNYGYTF. As DNA, the CDR3 is TGCGCCAGCAGCTTGGGGCTTATCCTTAACTATGGCTACACCTTC.

The chain is built from TRBV28 and TRBJ1-1; D is ambiguous. V lost 7 bases to trimming and J lost 1 base, with 10 bases between them. Germline V lookup: CDR1 MDHEN, CDR2 SYDVKM. The CDR3 consists of 13 residues. CDR3: CASTPQWNTEAFF. Here the CDR3 DNA reads TGTGCCAGCACCCCCCAGTGGAACACTGAAGCTTTCTTT.

This CDR3 is CASSRTPRELFF. CDR3 bases: TGTGCCAGCTCCCGGACCCCCCGGGAGCTGTTTTTT. The chain combines TRBV18 with TRBJ2-2; D uncertain. Deletions cut 6 bases from V and 9 bases from J, with 11 bases between. Germline values: CDR1 KGHSH, CDR2 LQKENI. The CDR3 loop spans 12 amino acids.

The V gene is TRBV4-1, the J gene TRBJ2-1; D possibly uses TRBD1 or TRBD2 (5 bases each). Germline assignment: CDR1 MGHRA and CDR2 YSYEKL. The germline V and J ends were trimmed by 0 bases and 6 bases, with 12 bases remaining between them. The CDR3 contains 15 residues. Here the CDR3 reads CASSQERGRRNEQFF. CDR3 nucleotides: TGCGCCAGCAGCCAAGAGAGGGGTAGGCGCAATGAGCAGTTCTTC.

This clone was recorded a few times. The CDR3 loop reads CASSLLPMNTEAFF. The CDR3 DNA reads TGCGCCAGCAGCCTCCTGCCTATGAACACTGAAGCTTTCTTT. The rearrangement uses TRBV4-1 and TRBJ1-1; the D is unclear. V shed 4 bases and J shed 0 bases, with 9 bases lying between them. This CDR3 is 14 amino acids long. Per the germline V gene, CDR1 is MGHRA and CDR2 is YSYEKL.

The chain carries TRBV6-6 and TRBJ1-4; 8 positions agree with TRBD1. The CDR3 runs to 16 residues. Germline trimming cut 2 bases from V and 5 bases from J; bases unmatched to any gene: 7. CDR1 and CDR2 from the germline V gene are MNHNY and SVGAGI (reference sequence). The CDR3 DNA reads as TGTGCCAGCAGTTACAAGTCGGACAGGGAGAATGAAAAACTGTTTTTT. It yields the protein CASSYKSDRENEKLFF.

The chain links TRBV6-1 to TRBJ2-2; D unresolved. Germline CDR1 MNHNS, CDR2 SASEGT. The CDR3 runs 15 residues. Trimming left V 4 bases short and J 3 bases short, with 12 bases between. The CDR3 is CASSGRAKDTGELFF. The CDR3 DNA follows: TGTGCCAGCAGTGGTAGGGCCAAAGACACCGGGGAGCTGTTTTTT.

The chain couples TRBV6-6 to TRBJ1-1; D possibly corresponds to TRBD1 (6 bases). V was cut by 0 bases and J by 3 bases, with 14 bases left in between. The germline V gene encodes CDR1 MNHNY and CDR2 SVGAGI (reference sequence). The CDR3 consists of 16 residues. CDR3 sequence (DNA): TGTGCCAGCAGTTACTCCCCGACAGGCTCGGACACTGAAGCTTTCTTT. Translated: CASSYSPTGSDTEAFF.

The CDR3 nucleotides read TGCGCCAGCACCCCAATTTCCCCACGCCAAGAGACCCAGTACTTC. It translates to CASTPISPRQETQYF. V usage is TRBV5-1 and J usage is TRBJ2-5; unclear D gene. The CDR3 is 15 amino acids. In germline, CDR1 is SGHRS, CDR2 YFSETQ. With 6 bases removed from V and 1 base from J, the gap between germline ends came to 16 bases.

The rearrangement uses TRBV7-9 and TRBJ1-1; D possibly corresponds to TRBD1 (6 bases). Germline V gene lookup returns CDR1 SEHNR and CDR2 FQNEAQ (reference sequence). Trimming left V 2 bases short and J 1 base short, with 8 bases between. The CDR3 runs 14 residues. The DNA of the CDR3 is TGTGCCAGCAGCTTATCGGGGGCGAACACTGAAGCTTTCTTT. It codes for CASSLSGANTEAFF.

The chain has TRBV4-1 and TRBJ1-6; D is ambiguous. The germline gives CDR1 MGHRA, CDR2 YSYEKL. The length of the CDR3 is 15 residues. V dropped 3 bases and J dropped 9 bases, with 15 bases sitting between them. CDR3 bases: TGCGCCAGCAGCCATAAACTGCTCCCCATTTCACCCCTCCACTTT. Protein product: CASSHKLLPISPLHF.

V gene TRBV5-4 combines with J gene TRBJ1-1; 7 bases agree with TRBD1. The CDR3 contains 15 residues. Germline assignment: CDR1 SGHNT and CDR2 YYREEE (reference sequence). V lost 1 base and J lost 1; bases outside the gene matches: 4. CDR3 nucleotide sequence: TGTGCCAGCAGCTTGAAGACAGGGTCGAACACTGAAGCTTTCTTT. This sequence encodes CASSLKTGSNTEAFF.

The chain combines TRBV2 with TRBJ2-1; 8 nucleotides agree with TRBD2. J lost 9 bases, V lost 4 bases, and 8 bases had no gene match. The CDR3 runs to 14 residues. Germline V gene sequence: CDR1 SNHLY, CDR2 FYNNEI. CDR3 coding DNA: TGTGCCAGCAGTGGAGGGTTAGCGGGGACTGAGCAGTTCTTC. This codes for CASSGGLAGTEQFF.

This rearrangement joins TRBV27 to TRBJ2-7; 10 positions agree with TRBD2. Trimming at V came to 4 bases and at J to 5 bases, leaving 11 bases not matched to a gene. This CDR3 has 16 amino acids. Germline V lookup: CDR1 MNHEY, CDR2 SMNVEV (reference sequence). CDR3 sequence reads: CASSSVLLAGADEQYF. In DNA form, the CDR3 reads TGTGCCAGCAGTTCGGTACTCCTAGCGGGGGCAGACGAGCAGTACTTC.

The rearrangement uses TRBV5-1 and TRBJ1-1; D unresolved. V was shortened by 0 bases and J by 3 bases, with 9 bases between the two germline ends. Per the germline V gene, CDR1 is SGHRS and CDR2 is YFSETQ. CDR3 size: 14 residues. CDR3 DNA: TGCGCCAGCAGCTTGGAGTTTGGGTACACTGAAGCTTTCTTT. Residues: CASSLEFGYTEAFF.

The rearrangement uses TRBV5-4 and TRBJ2-3; 7 bases are a match to TRBD1. The CDR3 runs to 14 residues. The germline gives CDR1 SGHNT, CDR2 YYREEE (reference sequence). Trimming cost V 1 base and J 4 bases; bases outside gene matches: 3. CDR3 in amino acids: CASSLRQGPDTQYF. CDR3 in DNA: TGTGCCAGCAGCTTGAGACAGGGTCCAGATACGCAGTATTTT. The variable domain in full, with the rest retrieved from reference TRBV5-4 and TRBJ2-3, is ETGVTQSPTHLIKTRGQQVTLRCSSQSGHNTVSWYQQALGQGPQFIFQYYREEENGRGNFPPRFSGLQFPNYSSELNVNALELDDSALYLCASSLRQGPDTQYFGPGTRLTVL.

This clone showed up just a few times. The CDR3 coding sequence is TGTGCCAGCAGCCTCACCAACCACAATCAGCCCCAGCATTTT. Translating it yields CASSLTNHNQPQHF. This chain connects TRBV4-2 to TRBJ1-5; D is undetermined. CDR1 and CDR2 from the germline V gene are LGHNA and YNFKEQ. The CDR3 consists of 14 residues. The ends were cut back, 4 bases at V and 3 bases at J, with 10 bases in the middle.

This chain uses TRBV7-2 with TRBJ2-5, with D possibly TRBD2 on 6 matching bases. In germline, CDR1 is SGHTA, CDR2 FQGNSA. V lost 0 bases, J lost 2 bases, and 10 bases lay in between. The CDR3 extends over 15 amino acids. CDR3 DNA sequence: TGTGCCAGCAGCTTAGCGGGGGGTTCTCAAGAGACCCAGTACTTC. This gives the protein CASSLAGGSQETQYF.